What follows are 26 T cell receptor gamma chains derived from one specimen sequenced in a study of gamma-delta chains in newborns, infants, children. TCRdb used CATT to re-call clones from the reads. The sample has 1,300 to 1,500 gamma-chain clones, about 3.2% seen once; the top ten hold around 38%. The material sequenced was blood. Receptors originate from a child who was a newborn, infant or young child, either healthy, febrile or measles-vaccinated (not recorded which).

Of note for this clone: This clone may be a read error of a much larger clone one base away. Other DNA sequences in this specimen translate into the identical CDR3. The chain's CDR3 is CALWEVHWELGKKIKVF. As DNA, the CDR3 is TGTGCCTTGTGGGAGGTTCATTGGGAGTTGGGCAAAAAAATCAAGGTATTT. V is TRGV9 and J is TRGJP. The CDR3 covers 17 residues. From germline, CDR1 is GITISATS and CDR2 ISYDGTV (reference sequence). J gave up 7 bases and V 1 base, and 7 bases lay outside the gene matches.

As to this clone: The mismatch at residue 6 between this DNA's translation and the TCRdb protein of a much larger clone likely reflects a read error; the protein shown is translated from the DNA. This specimen includes other DNA sequences encoding the same CDR3. V gene TRGV9 combines with J gene TRGJP. The CDR3 is 16 amino acids. V lost 2 bases, J lost 6 bases, and 4 bases stayed unmatched. CDR1 GITISATS and CDR2 ISYDGTV come from the germline V gene (reference sequence). In DNA, the CDR3 is TGTGCCTTGTGGGAGGCGAGAGAGTTGGGCAAAAAAATCAAGGTATTT. This codes for CALWEARELGKKIKVF.

This clone was counted a few times. TCRdb has a much larger clone's protein, which differs at residue 12 from the translation of this DNA, likely because of a read error; what is shown is the protein translated from the DNA. The chain links TRGV8 to TRGJP1. Germline V gives CDR1 VENAVY, CDR2 YDSYNSRV. This CDR3 is built from 13 residues. The CDR3 loop reads CATWDTTGWFKTF. The CDR3 DNA sequence: TGTGCCACCTGGGATACCACTGGTTGGTTCAAGACATTT.

This clone is medium-sized within its sample. V usage is TRGV4 and J usage is TRGJP1. Trimming cost V 0 bases and J 1 base; bases outside gene matches: 5. Germline V gene data show CDR1 as EGSTGY and CDR2 as YDSYTSSV. The CDR3 runs to 16 residues. As DNA, the CDR3 is TGTGCCACCTGGGATGGGCTGGGTACCACTGGTTGGTTCAAGATATTT. Protein product: CATWDGLGTTGWFKIF.

This clone turned up a few times. The TCRdb protein, from a much larger clone, departs from this DNA's translation at residue 13, likely by read error; the protein shown derives from the DNA. The chain links TRGV9 to TRGJP. CDR3 length: 16 residues. CDR1 GITISATS and CDR2 ISYDGTV come from the germline V gene (reference sequence). The CDR3 nucleotides are TGTGCCTTGTGGGAGGTGCACGGGTTGGGCAAAAAAGTCAAGGTATTT. This sequence encodes CALWEVHGLGKKVKVF.

In this sample, this clone turned up a few times. This likely came from a read error, as a far larger clone is one base away. The DNA of the CDR3 is TGTGCCTTGTGGGAGGTGCAATTCTGTTGTAAGAAACTCTTT. Its protein product is CALWEVQFCCKKLF. The chain recombines TRGV9 with TRGJ1 or TRGJ2. Germline CDR1 GITISATS, CDR2 ISYDGTV (reference sequence). The CDR3 has 14 residues. V dropped 0 bases and J dropped 9; count of bases not matched to a gene: 11.

A remark on this clone: A far more abundant clone sits one base away, making this likely a read error. This sample includes further DNA sequences coding for the same CDR3. This sequence joins TRGV9 and TRGJP. CDR3 length: 17 residues. Germline V gene sequence: CDR1 GITISATS, CDR2 ISYDGTV (reference sequence). CDR3 in amino acids: CALWEVSQELGKKIKVF. CDR3 DNA sequence: TGCGCCTTGTGGGAGGTGTCCCAAGAGTTGGGCAAAAAAATCAAGGTATTT.

A few counts support this clone. A clone one base away is much larger, so this may be a read error. This sample also contains other DNA sequences that code for the same CDR3. The CDR3 sequence is CATWDGRWFKIF. DNA for the CDR3: TGCGCCACCTGGGATGGGCGTTGGTTCAAGATATTT. The chain couples TRGV4 to TRGJP1. Germline V lookup: CDR1 EGSTGY, CDR2 YDSYTSSV. CDR3 length equals 12 residues.

This clone is labeled medium-sized. Additional DNA sequences in this sample encode the identical CDR3. The gene calls are TRGV9 and TRGJP. The CDR3 consists of 16 residues. The germline CDR1 and CDR2 sequences are GITISATS and ISYDGTV (reference sequence). V shed 1 base and J 7 bases; nucleotides not matched to a gene: 4. The CDR3 protein is CALWEVSELGKKIKVF. The CDR3 DNA is TGTGCCTTGTGGGAGGTTTCGGAGTTGGGCAAAAAAATCAAGGTATTT.

This clone is large by share. The J gene is TRGJP1, the V gene TRGV5. Germline V gene lookup returns CDR1 VINAFY and CDR2 YDVSNSKD. Trimming at V came to 0 bases and at J to 9 bases, leaving 1 base not matched to a gene. The CDR3 sequence is 12 residues long. The CDR3 coding sequence is TGTGCCACCTGGGACAGGCGTTGGTTCAAGATATTT. This gives the protein CATWDRRWFKIF.

As concerns this clone: The protein TCRdb lists belongs to a much larger clone and differs from this DNA's translation at residue 4, which points to a read error; the protein shown is made from the DNA. This chain connects TRGV9 to TRGJP. This CDR3 is built from 16 residues. Germline V gives CDR1 GITISATS, CDR2 ISYDGTV (reference sequence). The CDR3 nucleotides read TGTGCCTTGCGGGAGGTGCGGGAGTTGGGCAAAAAAATCAAGGTATTT. It translates to CALREVRELGKKIKVF.

In its sample, this clone is medium-sized. Additional DNA sequences in this sample encode the identical CDR3. Written as DNA, the CDR3 is TGTGCCTTGTGGGAGGGCCCTACTCATTATAAGAAACTCTTT. It encodes CALWEGPTHYKKLF. The chain joins TRGV9 to TRGJ1 or TRGJ2. Germline trimming cut 2 bases from V and 5 bases from J; bases unmatched to any gene: 9. The CDR3 spans 14 residues. CDR1 GITISATS and CDR2 ISYDGTV come from the germline V gene (reference sequence).

With respect to this clone: Translating this DNA gives a protein that differs at residue 7 from the TCRdb one, which belongs to a much larger clone; a read error is likely, and the protein shown is this translation. The rearrangement uses TRGV9 and TRGJ1 or TRGJ2. The CDR3 consists of 14 residues. Losses at the gene ends were 0 bases for V and 6 bases for J; bases not matched to a gene: 8. CDR1 is GITISATS, CDR2 ISYDGTV, per germline (reference sequence). CDR3 protein: CALWEVRFCYKKLF. The CDR3 region has the DNA TGTGCCTTGTGGGAGGTGCGATTCTGTTATAAGAAACTCTTT.

For this clone: The TCRdb protein, from a much larger clone, departs from this DNA's translation at residue 11, likely by read error; the protein shown derives from the DNA. The chain combines TRGV9 with TRGJP. This CDR3 comprises 16 residues. Germline assignment: CDR1 GITISATS and CDR2 ISYDGTV (reference sequence). The CDR3 sequence is CALWEPQELGEKIKVF. The CDR3 DNA follows: TGTGCCTTGTGGGAGCCCCAAGAGTTGGGCGAAAAAATCAAGGTATTT.

This clone was counted a few times. The sample has other DNA sequences that encode this CDR3 too. The rearrangement joins TRGV9 to TRGJP. Germline V CDR1 and CDR2: GITISATS, ISYDGTV (reference sequence). This CDR3 is 16 amino acids long. After removal of 4 bases from V and 5 bases from J, the junction contained 5 bases not matched to a gene. The CDR3 DNA sequence: TGTGCCTTGTGGGAAGAAAAAGAGTTGGGCAAAAAAATCAAGGTATTT. Amino acids: CALWEEKELGKKIKVF.

For this clone: The sample carries other DNA sequences with the same CDR3. CDR3 amino acids: CALWEVFGLGKKIKVF. CDR3 DNA sequence: TGTGCCTTGTGGGAGGTGTTTGGGCTGGGCAAAAAAATCAAGGTATTT. The rearrangement uses TRGV9 and TRGJP. The CDR3 loop spans 16 amino acids. CDR1 is GITISATS and CDR2 is ISYDGTV in the germline V gene (reference sequence). J was trimmed by 11 bases and V by 0 bases; bases with no gene match: 7.

This clone was counted a few times. The junction and the germline gene differ at one end; a read error may be behind it. The rearrangement joins TRGV9 to TRGJP. The CDR3 length is 16 residues. CDR1 and CDR2 from the germline V gene are GITISATS and ISYDGTV (reference sequence). Here the CDR3 reads CALWEQQELGKKTKVF. CDR3 DNA: TGTGCCTTGTGGGAACAACAAGAGTTGGGCAAAAAAACCAAGGTATTT.

Of note for this clone: A far larger clone differs by one base, so this is likely a read error. Other DNA sequences from this sample encode an identical CDR3 as well. This sequence joins TRGV9 and TRGJP. Per germline, CDR1 GITISATS and CDR2 ISYDGTV (reference sequence). The CDR3 loop spans 15 amino acids. CDR3 protein: CALWEQELGKKIKVF. CDR3 nucleotide sequence: TGTGCTTTGTGGGAGCAAGAGTTGGGCAAAAAAATCAAGGTATTT.

This clone is labeled medium-sized. In the same sample, other DNA sequences code for this CDR3. This chain connects TRGV9 to TRGJP. Germline CDR1 GITISATS, CDR2 ISYDGTV (reference sequence). The CDR3 consists of 15 residues. Trimming took 3 bases from V and 7 from J; bases not matched to a gene: 3. CDR3 protein: CALWETELGKKIKVF. CDR3 nucleotide sequence: TGTGCCTTGTGGGAGACTGAGTTGGGCAAAAAAATCAAGGTATTT.

As for this clone: Since a far larger clone is one base different, this is likely a read error. The V call is TRGV9, the J call TRGJ1 or TRGJ2. This CDR3 has 14 amino acids. CDR1 is GITISATS, CDR2 ISYDGTV, per germline (reference sequence). The CDR3 region has the DNA TGTGCCTTGTGGGGGGTGCAATTCTGTTATAAGAAACTCTTT. Translation gives CALWGVQFCYKKLF.

By frequency in the sample, this clone is medium-sized. The sample contains more than one DNA sequence encoding this CDR3. The rearrangement links TRGV9 to TRGJP. V trimming: 6 bases; J trimming: 9 bases; junction bases outside the gene matches: 2. Germline V lookup: CDR1 GITISATS, CDR2 ISYDGTV (reference sequence). This CDR3 is built from 13 residues. CDR3 amino acids: CALWWLGKKIKVF. CDR3 nucleotide sequence: TGTGCCTTGTGGTGGTTGGGCAAAAAAATCAAGGTATTT.

This clone was seen only a few times. Given a much more abundant clone one base away, this may be a read error. At the DNA level, this CDR3 is encoded by other sequences in the same sample as well. This chain joins TRGV9 and TRGJP. Germline V gene data show CDR1 as GITISATS and CDR2 as ISYDGTV (reference sequence). The junction had 10 bases not matched to a gene; V was cut back by 0 bases and J by 11 bases. This CDR3 region has 17 residues. This chain's CDR3 is CALWEVQSVLGKKIKVF. CDR3 in DNA: TGTGCCTTGTGGGAGGTGCAAAGCGTGCTGGGCAAAAAAATCAAGGTATTT.

This clone was found a few times. This may arise from a read error, as a much more abundant clone is one base away. This CDR3 is also generated by other DNA sequences in the sample. The rearrangement links TRGV4 to TRGJ1 or TRGJ2. The germline CDR1 and CDR2 sequences are EGSTGY and YDSYTSSV. CDR3 length equals 13 residues. CDR3 loop: CATWDGIYYKKLF. CDR3 bases: TGTGCCACCTGGGATGGGATTTATTACAAGAAACTCTTT.

This clone was counted a few times. A much larger clone is a single base away; this may be a read error. V is TRGV8 and J is TRGJ1 or TRGJ2. J gave up 11 bases and V 3 bases, and 10 bases lay outside the gene matches. Germline CDR1 is VENAVY and CDR2 is YDSYNSRV. This CDR3 has 12 amino acids. CDR3 DNA sequence: TGTGCCACCTGGGATCTGGATAAGGAGAAACTCTTT. Translating gives CATWDLDKEKLF.

This clone counts as hyperexpanded. The same CDR3 arises from other DNA sequences in this sample as well. J is TRGJP1 and V is TRGV8. The trim removed 2 bases at V and 3 bases at J, leaving 0 bases unmatched. CDR3 length equals 13 residues. The germline gives CDR1 VENAVY, CDR2 YDSYNSRV. As DNA, the CDR3 is TGTGCCACCTGGGATACCACTGGTTGGTTCAAGATATTT. Its protein product is CATWDTTGWFKIF.

This clone showed up just a few times. It may be a read error: a sequence one base away is much more abundant. The chain recombines TRGV4 with TRGJ1 or TRGJ2. Germline CDR1 is EGSTGY and CDR2 is YDSYTSSV. The CDR3 is made up of 12 amino acids. The CDR3 here is CATWGGSYKKLF. The CDR3 DNA reads as TGTGCCACCTGGGGTGGGAGTTATAAGAAACTCTTT.